The 18 T cell receptor beta chains reported below all come from one sample, sequenced in a study of T cells after yellow fever vaccination. Each CDR3 protein is one row after TCRdb ran MiXCR on the 5' RACE reads. The sample holds some 320,000 distinct CDR3 sequences; roughly 4.3% are singletons and the top ten take around 23%. The material sequenced was PBMCs, taken 5 days after the yellow fever booster vaccination. The receptors shown here come from a man younger than 30 who received the YFV17D yellow fever vaccine.

This clonotype was detected many times. This chain connects TRBV9 to TRBJ2-7, with 9 bases that match TRBD1. The CDR3 length is 13 residues. With 3 bases clipped from V and 7 bases from J, the junction kept 5 bases outside the gene matches. The germline V gene has CDR1 SGDLS and CDR2 YYNGEE. CDR3 residues: CASSAYGTGEQYF. The CDR3 bases are TGTGCCAGCAGCGCATACGGGACAGGGGAGCAGTACTTC. Full variable domain (missing parts from reference TRBV9 and TRBJ2-7): DSGVTQTPKHLITATGQRVTLRCSPRSGDLSVYWYQQSLDQGLQFLIQYYNGEERAKGNILERFSAQQFPDLHSELNLSSLELGDSALYFCASSAYGTGEQYFGPGTRLTVT.

This clonotype was detected a few times. The chain is built from TRBV11-2 and TRBJ2-1; 13 bases agree with TRBD2. The V gene end was trimmed by 5 bases and the J gene end by 1 base; junction bases not matched to a gene: 5. CDR1 SGHAT and CDR2 FQNNGV come from the germline V gene. This CDR3 contains 17 residues. Here the CDR3 reads CASSPGLAGLSYNEQFF. As DNA, the CDR3 is TGTGCCAGCAGCCCGGGACTAGCGGGGTTGTCCTACAATGAGCAGTTCTTC.

A few counts support this clonotype. The V gene is TRBV6-5, the J gene TRBJ2-7; D unclear. V was pared by 5 bases and J by 4 bases, with 15 bases between. Germline V gene data show CDR1 as MNHEY and CDR2 as SVGAGI. The CDR3 is 14 residues long. CDR3 residues: CASSTASAIYEQYV. The CDR3 DNA follows: TGTGCCAGCAGTACGGCCTCAGCGATTTACGAGCAGTACGTC.

This chain uses TRBV6-5 with TRBJ2-2; 9 bases are a match to TRBD1. The CDR3 spans 15 residues. Germline assignment: CDR1 MNHEY and CDR2 SVGAGI. The junction had 2 bases not matched to a gene; V was cut back by 0 bases and J by 6 bases. The CDR3 loop reads CASSYSGQGAGELFF. The CDR3 region has the DNA TGTGCCAGCAGTTACTCGGGACAGGGCGCCGGGGAGCTGTTTTTT.

This rearrangement joins TRBV12-3 or TRBV12-4 to TRBJ1-2; tentatively, D is TRBD1 (5 bases). The CDR3 runs 13 residues. V gave up 5 bases and J gave up 3 bases, with 10 bases separating them. In nucleotides, the CDR3 is TGTGCCAGCAGTCCTCAGGGAGACTATGGCTACACCTTC. This gives the protein CASSPQGDYGYTF.

This clonotype came up many times. This sequence joins TRBV12-3 or TRBV12-4 and TRBJ1-6, with 7 bases identical to TRBD1. V lost 6 bases, J lost 9 bases, and 8 bases stayed unmatched. This CDR3 comprises 14 residues. The CDR3 loop is CASSPQGESSPLHF. The DNA of the CDR3 is TGTGCCAGCAGCCCTCAGGGGGAAAGTTCACCCCTCCACTTT.

This clonotype was counted ten times or more. The gene calls are TRBV10-3 and TRBJ2-2; weak D call: TRBD2 (5 bases). Trimming took 0 bases from V and 6 from J, leaving 5 bases between them. The CDR3 runs 13 residues. In germline, CDR1 is ENHRY, CDR2 SYGVKD. The CDR3 reads CAISESEAGELFF. The CDR3 DNA follows: TGTGCCATCAGTGAGTCGGAGGCCGGGGAGCTGTTTTTT.

This clonotype was recorded at least ten times. The chain couples TRBV2 to TRBJ2-5; D is ambiguous. The CDR3 totals 13 residues. Germline CDR1 is SNHLY and CDR2 is FYNNEI. V gave up 11 bases and J gave up 3 bases, with 16 bases separating them. This CDR3 is CARSSGLEETQYF. The DNA of the CDR3 is TGTGCCCGCTCGTCGGGCCTAGAAGAGACCCAGTACTTC.

In its sample, this clonotype was seen a few times. The gene calls are TRBV19 and TRBJ1-1; 8 bases align to TRBD1. The CDR3 loop spans 14 amino acids. Germline CDR1 is LNHDA and CDR2 is SQIVND (reference sequence). Trimming cost V 9 bases and J 1 base; bases outside gene matches: 7. The CDR3 DNA is TGTGCCAGAAACGGACAGGGTGCGAACACTGAAGCTTTCTTT. Amino acids: CARNGQGANTEAFF.

This clonotype was found a few times. V gene TRBV7-8 combines with J gene TRBJ1-4; no clear D. The germline CDR1 and CDR2 sequences are SGHVS and FQNEAQ. V was trimmed by 5 bases and J by 8 bases, leaving 21 bases between them. The CDR3 consists of 16 residues. The CDR3 DNA sequence: TGTGCCAGCAGCGTAAGACCGGGAGTAGAAAGGGAAAAACTGTTTTTT. Its translation is CASSVRPGVEREKLFF.

The rearrangement uses TRBV7-9 and TRBJ2-3; TRBD1 agrees at 8 bases. CDR3 size: 16 residues. Trimming at V came to 1 base and at J to 2 bases, leaving 5 bases not matched to a gene. Per germline, CDR1 SEHNR and CDR2 FQNEAQ (reference sequence). The CDR3, as DNA: TGTGCCAGCAGCTTAGGGGGACAGGTGTACACAGATACGCAGTATTTT. Its translation is CASSLGGQVYTDTQYF.

This clonotype appeared a few times. V is TRBV13 and J is TRBJ1-1; 7 bases line up with TRBD1. This CDR3 contains 13 residues. Trimming took 6 bases from V and 1 from J; bases not matched to a gene: 2. Germline assignment: CDR1 PRHDT and CDR2 FYEKMQ (reference sequence). The CDR3 nucleotides are TGTGCCAGCAGGGAGGGGGCGAACACTGAAGCTTTCTTT. It translates to CASREGANTEAFF.

This chain connects TRBV24-1 to TRBJ1-2; D remains ambiguous. Germline-derived CDR1 and CDR2 are KGHDR and SFDVKD. V lost 2 bases and J lost 5, with 11 bases in between. The CDR3 spans 14 residues. CDR3 amino acids: CATSDSAQSYGYTF. CDR3 DNA sequence: TGTGCCACCAGTGATTCCGCCCAGTCTTATGGCTACACCTTC.

Only a few counts were recorded for this clonotype. This chain connects TRBV5-6 to TRBJ1-6; tentatively, D is TRBD1 (6 bases). Germline loops: CDR1 SGHDT, CDR2 YYEEEE. The CDR3 consists of 14 residues. The V and J ends lost 2 bases and 7 bases respectively, with 10 bases between them. The CDR3 protein is CASSFYRVNSPLHF. DNA for the CDR3: TGTGCCAGCAGCTTCTACAGGGTAAATTCACCCCTCCACTTT.

V usage is TRBV7-3 and J usage is TRBJ2-1; 10 bases are a match to TRBD2. CDR3 length: 19 amino acids. After removal of 2 bases from V and 3 bases from J, the junction contained 13 bases not matched to a gene. Germline V gene data show CDR1 as SGHTA and CDR2 as FQGTGA. This CDR3 is CASSLRDGTSDRRYNEQFF. CDR3 in DNA: TGTGCCAGCAGCTTACGAGACGGGACTAGCGATCGACGCTACAATGAGCAGTTCTTC.

This clonotype was seen at least ten times. The chain has TRBV7-3 and TRBJ2-1; TRBD2 matches at 9 bases. Germline-derived CDR1 and CDR2 are SGHTA and FQGTGA. This CDR3 is built from 17 residues. The J segment lost 8 bases and the V segment lost 6 bases, leaving 17 bases of the junction unmatched. CDR3 sequence reads: CASSQYNIAGDLDEQFF. CDR3 coding DNA: TGTGCCAGCAGTCAGTATAATATAGCGGGGGATCTCGATGAGCAGTTCTTC.

This clonotype was seen a few times. The V and J genes are TRBV6-5 and TRBJ2-7; 9 bases line up with TRBD1. Per the germline V gene, CDR1 is MNHEY and CDR2 is SVGAGI. V gave up 2 bases and J gave up 7 bases; unmatched junction bases: 6. The CDR3 consists of 14 residues. The CDR3, as DNA: TGTGCCAGCAGTTACGAACAGGGGGCGAGAGAGCAGTACTTC. Its translation is CASSYEQGAREQYF.

This clonotype has just a few counts. V usage is TRBV18 and J usage is TRBJ2-1; possibly TRBD2 for D (6 bases). Germline CDR1 reads KGHSH; CDR2 reads LQKENI. V dropped 3 bases and J dropped 6 bases, with 12 bases sitting between them. CDR3 length equals 14 residues. CDR3 region: CASSPGLYGNEQFF. The CDR3 DNA is TGTGCCAGCTCACCGGGACTCTACGGCAATGAGCAGTTCTTC.